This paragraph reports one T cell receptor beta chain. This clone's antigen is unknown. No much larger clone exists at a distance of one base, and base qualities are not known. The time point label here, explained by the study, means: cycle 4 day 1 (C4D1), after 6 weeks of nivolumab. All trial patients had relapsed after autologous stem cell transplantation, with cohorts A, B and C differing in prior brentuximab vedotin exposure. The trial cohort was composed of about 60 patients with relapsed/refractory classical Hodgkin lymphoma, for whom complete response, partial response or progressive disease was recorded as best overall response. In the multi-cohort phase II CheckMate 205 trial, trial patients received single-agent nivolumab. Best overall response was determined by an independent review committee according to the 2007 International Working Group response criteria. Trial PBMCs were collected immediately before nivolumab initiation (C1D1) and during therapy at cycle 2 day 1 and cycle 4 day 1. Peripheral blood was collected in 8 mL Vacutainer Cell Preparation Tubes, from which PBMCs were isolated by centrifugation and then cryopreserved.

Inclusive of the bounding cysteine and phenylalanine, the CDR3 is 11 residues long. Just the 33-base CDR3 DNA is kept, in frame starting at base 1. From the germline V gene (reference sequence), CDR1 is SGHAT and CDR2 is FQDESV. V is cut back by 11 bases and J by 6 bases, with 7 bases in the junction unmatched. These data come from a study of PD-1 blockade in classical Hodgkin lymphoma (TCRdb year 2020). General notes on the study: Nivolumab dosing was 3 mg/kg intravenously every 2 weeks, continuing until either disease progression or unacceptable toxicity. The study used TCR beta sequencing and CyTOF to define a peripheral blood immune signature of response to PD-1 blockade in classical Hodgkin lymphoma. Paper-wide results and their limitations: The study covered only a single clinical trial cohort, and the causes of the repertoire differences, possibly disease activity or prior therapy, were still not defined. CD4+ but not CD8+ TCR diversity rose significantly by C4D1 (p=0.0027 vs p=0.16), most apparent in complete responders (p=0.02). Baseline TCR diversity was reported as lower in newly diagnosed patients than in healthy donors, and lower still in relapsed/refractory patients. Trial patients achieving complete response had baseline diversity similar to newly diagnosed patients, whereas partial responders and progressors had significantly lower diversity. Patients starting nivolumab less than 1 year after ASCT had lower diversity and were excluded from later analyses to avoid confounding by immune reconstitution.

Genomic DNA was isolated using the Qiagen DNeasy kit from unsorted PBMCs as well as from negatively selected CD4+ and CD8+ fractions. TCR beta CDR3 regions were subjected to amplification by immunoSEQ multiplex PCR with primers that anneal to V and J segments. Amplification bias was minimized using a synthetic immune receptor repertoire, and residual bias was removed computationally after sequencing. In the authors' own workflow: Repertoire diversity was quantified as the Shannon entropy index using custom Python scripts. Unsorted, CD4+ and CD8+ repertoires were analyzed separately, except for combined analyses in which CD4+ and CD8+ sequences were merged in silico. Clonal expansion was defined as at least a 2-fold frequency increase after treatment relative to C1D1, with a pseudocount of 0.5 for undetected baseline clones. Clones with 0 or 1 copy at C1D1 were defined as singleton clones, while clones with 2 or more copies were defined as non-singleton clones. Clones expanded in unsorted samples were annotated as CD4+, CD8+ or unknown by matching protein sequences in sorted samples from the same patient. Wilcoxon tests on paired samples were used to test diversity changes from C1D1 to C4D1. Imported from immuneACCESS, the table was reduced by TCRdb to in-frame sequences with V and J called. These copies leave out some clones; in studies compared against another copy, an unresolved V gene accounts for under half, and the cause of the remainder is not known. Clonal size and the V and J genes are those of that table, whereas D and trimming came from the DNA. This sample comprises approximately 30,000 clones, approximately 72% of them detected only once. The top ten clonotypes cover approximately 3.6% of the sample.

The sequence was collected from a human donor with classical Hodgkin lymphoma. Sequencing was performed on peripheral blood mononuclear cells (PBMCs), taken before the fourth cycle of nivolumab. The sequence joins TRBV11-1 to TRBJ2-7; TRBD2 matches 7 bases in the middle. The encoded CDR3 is CASTAGVEQYF. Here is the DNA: TGTGCCTCCACCGCGGGGGTCGAGCAGTACTTC.